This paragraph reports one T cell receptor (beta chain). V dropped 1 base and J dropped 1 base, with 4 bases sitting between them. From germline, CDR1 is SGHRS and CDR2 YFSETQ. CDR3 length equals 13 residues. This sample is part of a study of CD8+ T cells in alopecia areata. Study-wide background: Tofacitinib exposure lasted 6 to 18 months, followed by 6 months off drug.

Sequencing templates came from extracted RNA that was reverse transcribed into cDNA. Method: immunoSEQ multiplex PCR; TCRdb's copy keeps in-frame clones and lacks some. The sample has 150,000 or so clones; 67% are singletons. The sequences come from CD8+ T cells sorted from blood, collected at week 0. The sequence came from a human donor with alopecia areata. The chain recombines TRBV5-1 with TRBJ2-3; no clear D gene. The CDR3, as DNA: TGCGCCAGCAGCTTGAGGGGCACAGATACGCAGTATTTT. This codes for CASSLRGTDTQYF. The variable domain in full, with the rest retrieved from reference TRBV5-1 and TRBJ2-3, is KAGVTQTPRYLIKTRGQQVTLSCSPISGHRSVSWYQQTPGQGLQFLFEYFSETQRNKGNFPGRFSGRQFSNSRSEMNVSTLELGDSALYLCASSLRGTDTQYFGPGTRLTVL.